Listed here are 9 T cell receptor beta chains from one sample, sequenced in a study of blood T cells in healthy people across ages (dated by TCRdb to 2015 to 2017). Libraries were built with 5' RACE. For sequencing, an Illumina HiSeq 2500 was employed. The second PCR ran for roughly 7 to 11 cycles and used a J-beta primer mix along with a sample-barcoded 5' primer. In-frame beta chains were kept once TCRdb had trimmed the public reads at Q25 with fastp and called clones with MiXCR. Records with the same CDR3 protein are collapsed into one entry carrying the most frequent genes and DNA. This sample holds over 1,300,000 distinct CDR3 sequences; roughly 59% were observed only once. The top ten clonotypes cover 6.5% to 8.5% of the sample. The material sequenced was blood. The source of these receptors is a man between 18 and 29 years old in good health.

This clonotype has more than one count but fewer than ten. V and J are TRBV10-3 and TRBJ2-7, with D perhaps being TRBD1 or TRBD2 (6 bases each). The CDR3 is 13 residues long. Trimming left V 10 bases short and J 4 bases short, with 17 bases between. Germline V gene sequence: CDR1 ENHRY, CDR2 SYGVKD. CDR3 DNA: TGTGCCACCACGGGGGCAACGGAGTACGAGCAGTACTTC. Translation: CATTGATEYEQYF.

The chain joins TRBV28 to TRBJ2-3; D perhaps matches TRBD2 (6 bases). The CDR3 length is 15 residues. The V end was cut by 3 bases, the J end by 2 bases, with 12 bases between. Per germline, CDR1 MDHEN and CDR2 SYDVKM. The CDR3 DNA reads TGTGCCAGCAGTTTCTATAGCGGAATCACAGATACGCAGTATTTT. Its protein is CASSFYSGITDTQYF.

The rearrangement links TRBV7-2 to TRBJ1-2, with 10 positions matching TRBD1. Germline CDR1 is SGHTA and CDR2 is FQGNSA. V was clipped by 1 base and J by 8 bases; unmatched bases: 4. The CDR3 is made up of 14 amino acids. CDR3 in amino acids: CASSLGLGQGGYTF. DNA for the CDR3: TGTGCCAGCAGCTTAGGGCTGGGACAGGGGGGCTACACCTTC. Together with reference TRBV7-2 and TRBJ1-2, the CDR3 gives the full variable domain: GAGVSQSPSNKVTEKGKDVELRCDPISGHTALYWYRQSLGQGLEFLIYFQGNSAPDKSGLPSDRFSAERTGGSVSTLTIQRTQQEDSAVYLCASSLGLGQGGYTFGSGTRLTVV.

The CDR3 loop reads CSASLAVSGDTQYF. The CDR3 DNA reads TGCAGTGCTTCCCTAGCCGTAAGTGGTGATACGCAGTATTTT. The gene calls are TRBV20-1 and TRBJ2-3, with D possibly TRBD2 on 5 matching bases. Germline lookup yields CDR1 DFQATT and CDR2 SNEGSKA (reference sequence). This CDR3 comprises 14 residues. Between the trimmed V and J ends, which lost 5 bases and 6 bases, there was a span of 18 bases.

The table lists this clonotype with a few counts. V and J are TRBV28 and TRBJ1-1; D unclear. The CDR3 is 12 residues long. V was clipped by 2 bases and J by 8 bases, with 9 bases between them. Per germline, CDR1 MDHEN and CDR2 SYDVKM. The CDR3 is CASSLEGREAFF. DNA for the CDR3: TGTGCCAGCAGTTTAGAGGGTCGGGAAGCTTTCTTT. Full variable domain (outside the CDR3, taken from reference TRBV28 and TRBJ1-1): DVKVTQSSRYLVKRTGEKVFLECVQDMDHENMFWYRQDPGLGLRLIYFSYDVKMKEKGDIPEGYSVSREKKERFSLILESASTNQTSMYLCASSLEGREAFFGQGTRLTVV.

The chain uses TRBV12-3 or TRBV12-4 and TRBJ1-2, with a weak D call TRBD1 (5 bases). The V end lost 2 bases, the J end lost 8 bases, and 18 bases lay between the germline ends. The CDR3 is 15 amino acids. The CDR3 loop is CASSLPGLHRGGYTF. The CDR3, as DNA: TGTGCCAGCAGTTTACCGGGACTCCACCGGGGCGGCTACACCTTC.

The J gene is TRBJ1-4, the V gene TRBV7-8, with unresolved D. Germline V gene lookup returns CDR1 SGHVS and CDR2 FQNEAQ. The CDR3 is made up of 12 amino acids. V was trimmed by 8 bases and J by 8 bases, leaving 12 bases between them. CDR3 in amino acids: CASGPSGEKLFF. Here the CDR3 DNA reads TGTGCCAGCGGCCCGTCGGGGGAAAAACTGTTTTTT.

The chain couples TRBV5-4 to TRBJ1-2, with TRBD1 as a possible D gene (6 bases). Trimming removed 0 bases at V and 5 bases at J, with 17 bases between. This CDR3 comprises 16 residues. Germline CDR1 reads SGHNT; CDR2 reads YYREEE (reference sequence). The CDR3 bases are TGTGCCAGCAGCTTGGCGGGTTACAGGGAGGGATATGGCTACACCTTC. It encodes CASSLAGYREGYGYTF. Based on the CDR3 plus reference TRBV5-4 and TRBJ1-2, the full variable domain is ETGVTQSPTHLIKTRGQQVTLRCSSQSGHNTVSWYQQALGQGPQFIFQYYREEENGRGNFPPRFSGLQFPNYSSELNVNALELDDSALYLCASSLAGYREGYGYTFGSGTRLTVV.

The CDR3 DNA sequence: TGCAGTGCTGATTATAGCGGGAGCTACAATGAGCAGTTCTTC. This gives the protein CSADYSGSYNEQFF. The V call is TRBV20-1, the J call TRBJ2-1, with 9 bases that match TRBD2. The CDR3 spans 14 residues. The germline gives CDR1 DFQATT, CDR2 SNEGSKA (reference sequence). The V and J ends lost 5 bases and 3 bases, in that order; junction bases with no gene match: 5.